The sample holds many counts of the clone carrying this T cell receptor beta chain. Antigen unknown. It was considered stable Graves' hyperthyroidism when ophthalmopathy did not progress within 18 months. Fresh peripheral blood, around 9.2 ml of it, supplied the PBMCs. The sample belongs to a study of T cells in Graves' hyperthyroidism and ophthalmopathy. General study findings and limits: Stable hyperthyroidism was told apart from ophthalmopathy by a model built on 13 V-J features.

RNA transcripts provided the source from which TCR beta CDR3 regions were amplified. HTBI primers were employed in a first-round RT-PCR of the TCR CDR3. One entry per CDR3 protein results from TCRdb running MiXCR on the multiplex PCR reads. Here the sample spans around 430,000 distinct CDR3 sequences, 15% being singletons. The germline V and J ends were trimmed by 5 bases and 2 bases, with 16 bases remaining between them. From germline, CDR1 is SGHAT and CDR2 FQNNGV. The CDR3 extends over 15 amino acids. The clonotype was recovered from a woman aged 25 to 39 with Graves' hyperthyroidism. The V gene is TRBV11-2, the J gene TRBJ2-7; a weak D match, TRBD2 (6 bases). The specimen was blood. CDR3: CASSPLPGLPYEQYF. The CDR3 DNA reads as TGTGCCAGCAGCCCCCTTCCGGGACTGCCCTACGAGCAGTACTTC.